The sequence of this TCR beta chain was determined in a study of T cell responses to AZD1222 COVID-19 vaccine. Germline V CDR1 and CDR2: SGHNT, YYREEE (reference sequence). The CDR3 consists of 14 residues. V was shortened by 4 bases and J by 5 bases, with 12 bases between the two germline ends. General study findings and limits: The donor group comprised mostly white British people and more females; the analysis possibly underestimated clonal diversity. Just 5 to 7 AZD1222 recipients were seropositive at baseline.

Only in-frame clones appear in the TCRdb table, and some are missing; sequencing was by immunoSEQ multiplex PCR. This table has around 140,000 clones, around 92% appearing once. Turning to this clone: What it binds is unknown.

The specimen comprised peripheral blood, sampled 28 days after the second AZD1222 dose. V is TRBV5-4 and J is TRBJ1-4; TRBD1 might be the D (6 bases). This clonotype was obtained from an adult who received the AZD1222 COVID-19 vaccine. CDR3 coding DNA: TGTGCCAGCAGCCAGGGGAAACGGAATGAAAAACTGTTTTTT. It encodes CASSQGKRNEKLFF.